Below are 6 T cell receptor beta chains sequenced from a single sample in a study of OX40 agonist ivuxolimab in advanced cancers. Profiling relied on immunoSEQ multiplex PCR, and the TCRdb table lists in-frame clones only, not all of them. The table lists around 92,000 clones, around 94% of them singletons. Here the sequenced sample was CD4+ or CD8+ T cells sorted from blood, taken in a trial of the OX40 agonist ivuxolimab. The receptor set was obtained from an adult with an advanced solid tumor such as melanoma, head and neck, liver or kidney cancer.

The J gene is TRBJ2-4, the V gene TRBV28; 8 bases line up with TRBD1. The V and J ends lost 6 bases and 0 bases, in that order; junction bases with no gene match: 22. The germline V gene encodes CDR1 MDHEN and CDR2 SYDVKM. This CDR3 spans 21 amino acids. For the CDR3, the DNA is TGTGCCAGCAGATATAGAACCCGGGACAGGCGATCATACTTAGCCAAAAACATTCAGTACTTC. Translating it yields CASRYRTRDRRSYLAKNIQYF. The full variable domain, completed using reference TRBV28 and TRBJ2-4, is DVKVTQSSRYLVKRTGEKVFLECVQDMDHENMFWYRQDPGLGLRLIYFSYDVKMKEKGDIPEGYSVSREKKERFSLILESASTNQTSMYLCASRYRTRDRRSYLAKNIQYFGAGTRLSVL.

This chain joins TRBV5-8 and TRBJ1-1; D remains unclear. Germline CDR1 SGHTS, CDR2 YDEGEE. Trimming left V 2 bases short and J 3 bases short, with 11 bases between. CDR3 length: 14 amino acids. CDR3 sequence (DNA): TGTGCCAGCAGCTTTGGGGATTCGTACACTGAAGCTTTCTTT. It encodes CASSFGDSYTEAFF.

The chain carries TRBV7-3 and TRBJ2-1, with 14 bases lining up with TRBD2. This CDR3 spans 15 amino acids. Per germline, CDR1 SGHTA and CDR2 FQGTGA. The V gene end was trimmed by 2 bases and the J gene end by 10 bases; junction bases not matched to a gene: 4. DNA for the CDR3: TGTGCCAGCAGCTTACGGGGGACTAGCGGGAGCGAGCAGTTCTTC. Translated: CASSLRGTSGSEQFF. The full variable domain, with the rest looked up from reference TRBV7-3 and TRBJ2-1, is GAGVSQTPSNKVTEKGKYVELRCDPISGHTALYWYRQSLGQGPEFLIYFQGTGAADDSGLPNDRFFAVRPEGSVSTLKIQRTERGDSAVYLCASSLRGTSGSEQFFGPGTRLTVL.

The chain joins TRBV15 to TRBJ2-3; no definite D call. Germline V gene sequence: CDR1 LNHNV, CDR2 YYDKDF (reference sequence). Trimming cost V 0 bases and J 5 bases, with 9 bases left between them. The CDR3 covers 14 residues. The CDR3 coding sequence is TGTGCCACCAGCAGAGATGCCGAAGGAGATACGCAGTATTTT. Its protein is CATSRDAEGDTQYF.

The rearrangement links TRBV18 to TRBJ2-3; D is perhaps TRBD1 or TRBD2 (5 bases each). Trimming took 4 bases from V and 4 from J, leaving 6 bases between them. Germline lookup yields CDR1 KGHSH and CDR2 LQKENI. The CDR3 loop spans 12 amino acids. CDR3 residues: CASSRDADTQYF. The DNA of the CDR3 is TGTGCCAGCTCACGGGACGCAGATACGCAGTATTTT.

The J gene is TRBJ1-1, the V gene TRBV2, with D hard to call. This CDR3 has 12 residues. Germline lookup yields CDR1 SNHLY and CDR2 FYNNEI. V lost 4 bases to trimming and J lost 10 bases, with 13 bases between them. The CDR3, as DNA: TGTGCCAGCAGTGGGCGGACCGCTCGAGCTTTCTTT. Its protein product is CASSGRTARAFF.